This T cell receptor (beta chain) is drawn from a study of early T cells in non-severe SARS-CoV-2 infection. Across the study: Chains were unpaired, as sequencing was done on bulk RNA from unsorted whole blood.

CDR3 length: 17 residues. V was pared by 6 bases and J by 7 bases, with 10 bases of the junction left unmatched. The V gene's germline CDR1 is MNHNS and CDR2 SASEGT. Study observations and caveats: Lookups in VDJdb leaned toward anti-spike CD8 responses and missed private and CD4 specificities.

Tagging with unique molecular identifiers was applied to individual cDNA molecules. TCRdb re-called the 5' RACE reads with MiXCR, one entry per CDR3 protein. Seen here are 50,000 to 85,000 distinct CDR3 sequences, over 8% observed once, and the top ten hold approximately 3%. As to this clonotype: Its target is unknown.

This receptor was obtained from an adult who was a healthcare worker with PCR-confirmed SARS-CoV-2 infection or an uninfected control (not recorded which). V usage is TRBV6-1 and J usage is TRBJ2-2; 14 bases line up with TRBD2. Material for sequencing was whole blood. CDR3 sequence (DNA): TGTGCCAGCAGCCCTCAGGGACTAGCGGGAGTTGACGGGGAGCTGTTTTTT. It is translated as CASSPQGLAGVDGELFF.